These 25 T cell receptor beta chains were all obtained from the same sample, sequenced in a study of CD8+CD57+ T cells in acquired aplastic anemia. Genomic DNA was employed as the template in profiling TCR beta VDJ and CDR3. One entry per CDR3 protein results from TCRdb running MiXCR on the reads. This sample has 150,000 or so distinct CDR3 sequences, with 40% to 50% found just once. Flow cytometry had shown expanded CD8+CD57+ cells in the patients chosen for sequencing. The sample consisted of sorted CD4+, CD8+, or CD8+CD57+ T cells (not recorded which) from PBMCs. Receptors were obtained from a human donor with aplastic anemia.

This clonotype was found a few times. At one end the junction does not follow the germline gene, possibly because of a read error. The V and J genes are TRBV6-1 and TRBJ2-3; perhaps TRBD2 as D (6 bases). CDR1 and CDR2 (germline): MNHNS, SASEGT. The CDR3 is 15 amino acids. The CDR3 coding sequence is TGTGCCAGCAGGGAAGTTCAGGGCGGGGCGGATACGCAGTATTTT. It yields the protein CASREVQGGADTQYF.

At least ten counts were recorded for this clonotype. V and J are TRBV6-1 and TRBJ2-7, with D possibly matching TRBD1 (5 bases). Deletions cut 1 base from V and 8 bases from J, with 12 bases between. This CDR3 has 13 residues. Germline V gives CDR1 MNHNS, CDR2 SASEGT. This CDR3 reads CASSEVPQAKQYF. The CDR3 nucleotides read TGTGCCAGCAGTGAAGTCCCACAGGCGAAGCAGTACTTC.

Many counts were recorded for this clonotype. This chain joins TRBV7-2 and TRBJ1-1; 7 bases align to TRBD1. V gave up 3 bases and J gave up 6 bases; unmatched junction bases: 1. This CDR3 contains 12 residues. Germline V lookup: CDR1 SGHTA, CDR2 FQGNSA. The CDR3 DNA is TGTGCCAGCAGCTTCGGGACAGCTGAAGCTTTCTTT. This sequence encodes CASSFGTAEAFF.

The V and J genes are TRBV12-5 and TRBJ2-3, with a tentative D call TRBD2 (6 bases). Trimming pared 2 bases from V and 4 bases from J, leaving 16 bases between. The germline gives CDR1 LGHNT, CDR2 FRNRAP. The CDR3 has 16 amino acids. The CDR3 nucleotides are TGTGCTAGTGGTTTGCCACTTCCGGGAGAAGCAGATACGCAGTATTTT. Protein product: CASGLPLPGEADTQYF.

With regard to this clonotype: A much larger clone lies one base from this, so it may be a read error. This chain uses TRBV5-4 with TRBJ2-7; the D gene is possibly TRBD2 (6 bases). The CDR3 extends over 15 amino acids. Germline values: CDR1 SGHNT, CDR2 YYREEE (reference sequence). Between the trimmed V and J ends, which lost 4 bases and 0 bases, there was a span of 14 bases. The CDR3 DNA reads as TGTGCCAGCAGCCAGATTAGCGGAAGCTCCTACGAGCAGTACTTC. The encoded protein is CASSQISGSSYEQYF.

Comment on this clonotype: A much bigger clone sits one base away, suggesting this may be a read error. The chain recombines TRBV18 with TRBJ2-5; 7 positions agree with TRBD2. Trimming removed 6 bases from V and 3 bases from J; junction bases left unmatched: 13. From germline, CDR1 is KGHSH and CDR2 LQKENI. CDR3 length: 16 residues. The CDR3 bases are TGTGCCAGCTCTCAACTCCCGGGGGGATTTGAAGAGACCCAGTACTTC. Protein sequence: CASSQLPGGFEETQYF.

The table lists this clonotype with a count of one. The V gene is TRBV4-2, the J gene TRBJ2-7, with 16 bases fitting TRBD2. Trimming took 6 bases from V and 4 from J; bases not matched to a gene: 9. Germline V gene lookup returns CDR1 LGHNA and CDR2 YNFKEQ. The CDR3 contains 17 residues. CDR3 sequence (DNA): TGTGCCAGCAGTCTCGGGACTAGCGGGAGGGTCAGGTACGAGCAGTACTTC. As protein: CASSLGTSGRVRYEQYF.

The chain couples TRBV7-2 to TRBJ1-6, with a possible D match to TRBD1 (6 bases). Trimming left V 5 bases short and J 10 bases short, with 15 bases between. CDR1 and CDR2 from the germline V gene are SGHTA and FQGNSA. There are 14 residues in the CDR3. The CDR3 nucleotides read TGTGCCAGCAGCCCCGGACAGTCTAACTCACCCCTCCACTTT. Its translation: CASSPGQSNSPLHF.

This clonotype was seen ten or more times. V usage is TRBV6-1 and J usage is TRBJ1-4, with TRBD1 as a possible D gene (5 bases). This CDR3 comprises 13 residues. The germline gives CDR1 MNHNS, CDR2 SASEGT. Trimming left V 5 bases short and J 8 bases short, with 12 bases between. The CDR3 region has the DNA TGTGCCAGCAGTCAGGGAGGTTACGAAAAACTGTTTTTT. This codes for CASSQGGYEKLFF.

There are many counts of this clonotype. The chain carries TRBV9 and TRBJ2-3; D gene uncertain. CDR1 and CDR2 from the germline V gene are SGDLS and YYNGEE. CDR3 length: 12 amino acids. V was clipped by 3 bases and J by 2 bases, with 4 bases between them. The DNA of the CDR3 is TGTGCCAGCAGCGCTGCCACAGATACGCAGTATTTT. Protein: CASSAATDTQYF.

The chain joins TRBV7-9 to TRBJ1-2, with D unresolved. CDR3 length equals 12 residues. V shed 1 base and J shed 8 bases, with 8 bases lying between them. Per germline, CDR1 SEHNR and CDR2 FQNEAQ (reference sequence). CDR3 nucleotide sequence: TGTGCCAGCAGCTTAGATACACGCGGCTACACCTTC. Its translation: CASSLDTRGYTF.

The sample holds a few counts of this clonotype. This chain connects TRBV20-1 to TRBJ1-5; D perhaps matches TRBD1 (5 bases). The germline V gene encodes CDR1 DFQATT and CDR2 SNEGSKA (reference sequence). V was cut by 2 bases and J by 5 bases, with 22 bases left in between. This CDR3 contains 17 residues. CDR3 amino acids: CSARFGNNRDSDQPQHF. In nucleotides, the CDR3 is TGCAGTGCTAGATTTGGAAATAACCGGGACTCCGATCAGCCCCAGCATTTT.

The chain's CDR3 is CASSATIQPQHF. For the CDR3, the DNA is TGTGCCAGCAGCGCTACGATCCAGCCCCAGCATTTT. The gene calls are TRBV2 and TRBJ1-5; no clear D. The CDR3 is made up of 12 amino acids. CDR1 and CDR2 (germline): SNHLY, FYNNEI. V gave up 6 bases and J gave up 7 bases, with 10 bases separating them. Variable domain in full (rest from reference TRBV2 and TRBJ1-5): EPEVTQTPSHQVTQMGQEVILRCVPISNHLYFYWYRQILGQKVEFLVSFYNNEISEKSEIFDDQFSVERPDGSNFTLKIRSTKLEDSAMYFCASSATIQPQHFGDGTRLSIL.

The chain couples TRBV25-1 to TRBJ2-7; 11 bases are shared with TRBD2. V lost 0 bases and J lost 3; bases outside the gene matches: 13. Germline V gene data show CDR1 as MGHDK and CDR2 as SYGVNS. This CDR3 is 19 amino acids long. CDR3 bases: TGTGCCAGCAGTGAATACACGACTAGCGGGGCGGACTTCAACTACGAGCAGTACTTC. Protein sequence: CASSEYTTSGADFNYEQYF.

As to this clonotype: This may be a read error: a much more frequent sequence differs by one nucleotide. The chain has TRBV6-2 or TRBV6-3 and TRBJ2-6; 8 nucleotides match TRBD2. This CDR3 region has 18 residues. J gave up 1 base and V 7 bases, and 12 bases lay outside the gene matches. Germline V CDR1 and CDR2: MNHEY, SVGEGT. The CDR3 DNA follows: TGTGCCAGCACGTTACGAGCGGGAGCGTTGTCTGGGGCCAACGTCCTGACTTTC. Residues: CASTLRAGALSGANVLTF.

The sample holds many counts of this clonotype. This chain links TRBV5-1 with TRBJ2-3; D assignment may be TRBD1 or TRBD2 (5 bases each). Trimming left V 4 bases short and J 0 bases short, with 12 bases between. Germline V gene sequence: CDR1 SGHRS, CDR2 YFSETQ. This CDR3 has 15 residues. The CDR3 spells CASSTGAVSTDTQYF. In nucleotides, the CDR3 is TGCGCCAGCAGCACCGGGGCGGTGAGCACAGATACGCAGTATTTT. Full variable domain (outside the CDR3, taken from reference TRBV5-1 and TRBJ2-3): KAGVTQTPRYLIKTRGQQVTLSCSPISGHRSVSWYQQTPGQGLQFLFEYFSETQRNKGNFPGRFSGRQFSNSRSEMNVSTLELGDSALYLCASSTGAVSTDTQYFGPGTRLTVL.

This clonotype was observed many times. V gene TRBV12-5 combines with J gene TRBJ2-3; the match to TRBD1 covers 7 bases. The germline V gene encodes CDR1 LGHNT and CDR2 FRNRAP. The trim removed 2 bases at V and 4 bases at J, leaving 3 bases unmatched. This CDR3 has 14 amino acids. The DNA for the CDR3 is TGTGCTAGTGGTTTGAGGCAGGGGGCAGATACGCAGTATTTT. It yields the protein CASGLRQGADTQYF.

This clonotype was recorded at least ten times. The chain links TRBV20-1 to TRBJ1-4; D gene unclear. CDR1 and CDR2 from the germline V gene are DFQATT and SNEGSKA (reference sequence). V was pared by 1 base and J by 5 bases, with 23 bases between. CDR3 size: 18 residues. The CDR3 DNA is TGCAGTGCTAGAGGTGTCAGTTTGTCGCCTACCGAAAATGAAAAACTGTTTTTT. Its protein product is CSARGVSLSPTENEKLFF.

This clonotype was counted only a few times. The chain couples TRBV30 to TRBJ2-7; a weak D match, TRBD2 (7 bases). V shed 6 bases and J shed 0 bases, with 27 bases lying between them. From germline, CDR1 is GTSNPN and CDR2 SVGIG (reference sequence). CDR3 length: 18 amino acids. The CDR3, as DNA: TGTGCCTGTTCTCAGGGGCCCAATAAGGGGGGGACCTCCTACGAGCAGTACTTC. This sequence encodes CACSQGPNKGGTSYEQYF.

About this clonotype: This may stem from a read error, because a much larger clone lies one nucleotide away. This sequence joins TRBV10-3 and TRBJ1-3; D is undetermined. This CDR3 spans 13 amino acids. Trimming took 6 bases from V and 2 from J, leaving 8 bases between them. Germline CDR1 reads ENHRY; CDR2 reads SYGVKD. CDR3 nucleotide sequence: TGTGCCATCAGCATTGGTCCTGGAAACACCATATATTTT. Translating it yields CAISIGPGNTIYF.

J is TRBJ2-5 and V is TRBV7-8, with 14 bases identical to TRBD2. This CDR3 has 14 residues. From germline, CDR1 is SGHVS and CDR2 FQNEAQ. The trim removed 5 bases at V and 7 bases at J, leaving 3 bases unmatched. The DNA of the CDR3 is TGTGCCAGCAGCGTTGGACTAGCGGGAGGGACCCAGTACTTC. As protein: CASSVGLAGGTQYF.

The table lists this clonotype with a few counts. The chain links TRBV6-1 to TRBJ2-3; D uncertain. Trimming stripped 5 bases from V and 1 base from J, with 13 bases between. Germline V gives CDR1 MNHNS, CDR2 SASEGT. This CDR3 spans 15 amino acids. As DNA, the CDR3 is TGTGCCAGCAGTCGGACCCGCCCTGGCACAGATACGCAGTATTTT. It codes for CASSRTRPGTDTQYF.

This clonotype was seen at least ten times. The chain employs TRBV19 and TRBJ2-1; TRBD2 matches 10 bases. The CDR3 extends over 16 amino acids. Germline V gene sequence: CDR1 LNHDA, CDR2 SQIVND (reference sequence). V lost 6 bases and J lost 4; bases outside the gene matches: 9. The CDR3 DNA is TGTGCCAGTAGGAATCAGCGGGAGGGCCCTTACAATGAGCAGTTCTTC. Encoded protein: CASRNQREGPYNEQFF.

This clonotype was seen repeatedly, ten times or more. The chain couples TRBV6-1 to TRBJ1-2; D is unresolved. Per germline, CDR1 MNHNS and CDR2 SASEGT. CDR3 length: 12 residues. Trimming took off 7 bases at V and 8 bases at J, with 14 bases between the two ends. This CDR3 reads CASTVGNIGYTF. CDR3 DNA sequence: TGTGCCAGCACCGTAGGGAATATAGGCTACACCTTC.

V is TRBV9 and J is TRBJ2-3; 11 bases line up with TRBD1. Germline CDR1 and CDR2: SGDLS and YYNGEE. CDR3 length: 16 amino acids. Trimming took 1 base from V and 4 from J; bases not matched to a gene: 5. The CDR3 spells CASSVLRTGGPDTQYF. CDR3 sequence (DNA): TGTGCCAGCAGCGTATTAAGGACAGGGGGCCCAGATACGCAGTATTTT.